This T cell receptor (beta chain) was profiled in a study of blood T cell repertoires in COVID-19. On the study more broadly: COVID-19 samples from acute and convalescent phases originated in the United States, Italy and Spain. T cells, B-cell-depleted T cells, or PBMCs supplied cDNA or gDNA.

Original processing notes: It was from reference gene primer amplification that nucleated cell counts were estimated. Using immunoSEQ multiplex PCR, the repertoire was profiled, and TCRdb retains in-frame clones only, with some absent. The V and J calls and clone size come from that table; D and trimming were worked out from the DNA. Among hundreds of thousands of clones listed, less than 90% were seen once. This CDR3 contains 17 residues. V lost 0 bases, J lost 4 bases, and 16 bases lay in between. CDR1 is SGHNT and CDR2 is YYREEE in the germline V gene (reference sequence). It was during active infection that Seattle patients were enrolled and then longitudinally followed.

Specimen: peripheral blood. This sequence joins TRBV5-4 and TRBJ2-2; maybe TRBD1 (6 bases). The sequence was obtained from a woman aged 60 to 75 with COVID-19, enrolled during active disease. CDR3 sequence reads: CASSLGGGARSTGELFF. The CDR3 DNA follows: TGTGCCAGCAGCTTGGGTGGGGGCGCGCGAAGCACCGGGGAGCTGTTTTTT.